This T cell receptor (beta chain) was recorded in a study of T cell repertoires in cytomegalovirus infection. This CDR3 has 15 amino acids. Germline V CDR1 and CDR2: SGHNT, YYREEE (reference sequence). V was clipped by 1 base and J by 7 bases; unmatched bases: 8. TCRdb ran MiXCR on the reads and lists one entry per CDR3 protein. Counted here are about half a million distinct CDR3 sequences, around a third occurring once; the ten biggest clones make up roughly 15%. This clonotype was counted ten times or more. What it binds is not known. The chain employs TRBV5-4 and TRBJ2-7; TRBD2 matches at 10 bases. The source of this sequence is a human donor in good health (CMV status not recorded). Some clones in this sample may be carry-over from other donors' samples. Source: cultured PBMCs, taken from culture after CMV antigen stimulation. The CDR3 DNA reads TGTGCCAGCAGCTTGCCCCTAGCGGGAGTGGAAGAGCAGTACTTC. Protein sequence: CASSLPLAGVEEQYF.